Ten or more counts support the clone carrying this T cell receptor beta chain. The target antigen is unknown. CD8+CD4-CCR7+CD45RA+ sorting gave the naive CD8 T cells. TCRdb passed the PCR reads through MiXCR, listing each CDR3 protein once. The data show about 640,000 distinct CDR3 sequences, about 20% seen once. V shed 7 bases and J 2 bases; nucleotides not matched to a gene: 10. Germline V gene lookup returns CDR1 MNHEY and CDR2 SMNVEV (reference sequence). CDR3 size: 15 residues. These data belong to a study of molecular identifiers for immune sequencing clone quantification. Study-level findings and limits: Barcode-sharing identical TCR molecules could underestimate highly expanded clone sizes.

The TCR comes from a human donor in good health. Some libraries in this study had Jurkat cell RNA spiked in. J is TRBJ1-1 and V is TRBV27, with 7 nucleotides matching TRBD1. Material for sequencing was naive CD8+ T cells from blood, with Jurkat cell RNA spiked in. Subset noted: FACS-sorted CD8+CD4-CCR7+CD45RA+ naive T cells. CDR3 sequence (DNA): TGTGCCAGCAAACTAGGGGGACAGTTTAACACTGAAGCTTTCTTT. Its translation: CASKLGGQFNTEAFF.